This entry is about one T cell receptor (beta chain). This entry is derived from a study of T cell responses to AZD1222 COVID-19 vaccine. This CDR3 is built from 13 residues. The V end was cut by 1 base, the J end by 3 bases, with 6 bases between. Germline CDR1 and CDR2: SGHAT and FQNNGV. Clones were sequenced by immunoSEQ multiplex PCR, and TCRdb holds only the in-frame ones, with some missing. Of 120,000 to 150,000 clones in the sample, roughly 88% were seen once. The sequence was obtained from an adult who received the MenACWY meningococcal vaccine as a control. The V call is TRBV11-2, the J call TRBJ1-1; D might be TRBD1 (5 bases). The sample in question was peripheral blood, obtained 28 days after the second dose of the MenACWY control vaccine. CDR3: CASSLVRDTEAFF. The CDR3 DNA is TGTGCCAGCAGCTTAGTCAGGGACACTGAAGCTTTCTTT.